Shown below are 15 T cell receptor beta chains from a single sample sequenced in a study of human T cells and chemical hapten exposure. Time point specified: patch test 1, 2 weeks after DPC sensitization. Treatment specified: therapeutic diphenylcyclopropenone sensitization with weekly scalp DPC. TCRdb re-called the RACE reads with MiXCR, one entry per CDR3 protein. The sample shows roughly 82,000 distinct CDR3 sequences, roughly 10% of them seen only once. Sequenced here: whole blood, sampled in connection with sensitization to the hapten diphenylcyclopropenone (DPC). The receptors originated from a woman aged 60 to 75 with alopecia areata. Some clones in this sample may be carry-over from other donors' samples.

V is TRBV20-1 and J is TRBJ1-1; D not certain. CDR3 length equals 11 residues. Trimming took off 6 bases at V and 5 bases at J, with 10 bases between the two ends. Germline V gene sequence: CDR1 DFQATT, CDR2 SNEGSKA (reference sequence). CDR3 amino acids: CSAPRETEAFF. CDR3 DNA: TGCAGTGCGCCGAGGGAAACTGAAGCTTTCTTT.

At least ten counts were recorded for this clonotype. This CDR3 is CSATGTSGSYEQYF. DNA for the CDR3: TGCAGTGCTACCGGGACTAGCGGCTCCTACGAGCAGTACTTC. V is TRBV20-1 and J is TRBJ2-7, with 11 bases fitting TRBD2. The V gene end was trimmed by 4 bases and the J gene end by 0 bases; junction bases not matched to a gene: 2. Germline CDR1 is DFQATT and CDR2 is SNEGSKA (reference sequence). The CDR3 loop spans 14 amino acids.

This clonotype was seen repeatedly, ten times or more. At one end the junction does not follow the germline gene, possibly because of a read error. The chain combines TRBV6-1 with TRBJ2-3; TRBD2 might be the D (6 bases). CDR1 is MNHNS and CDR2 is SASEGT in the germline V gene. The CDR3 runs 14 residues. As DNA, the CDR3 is TGTGGCAGCAGGAGGGCCAGCAGCACAGATACGCAGTATTTT. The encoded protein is CGSRRASSTDTQYF.

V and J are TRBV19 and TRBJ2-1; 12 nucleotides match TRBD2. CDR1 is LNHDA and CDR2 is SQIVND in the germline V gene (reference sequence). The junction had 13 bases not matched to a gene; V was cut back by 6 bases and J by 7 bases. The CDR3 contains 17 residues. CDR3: CASSQTTSGGSGNEQFF. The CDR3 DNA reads TGTGCCAGTAGCCAAACGACTAGCGGGGGTTCTGGAAATGAGCAGTTCTTC.

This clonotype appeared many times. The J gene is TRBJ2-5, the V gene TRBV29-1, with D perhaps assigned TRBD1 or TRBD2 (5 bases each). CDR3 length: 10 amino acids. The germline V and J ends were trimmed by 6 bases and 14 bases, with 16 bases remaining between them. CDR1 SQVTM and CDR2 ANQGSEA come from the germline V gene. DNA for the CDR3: TGCAGCGTAGGGGACCGGACACATTACTTC. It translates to CSVGDRTHYF.

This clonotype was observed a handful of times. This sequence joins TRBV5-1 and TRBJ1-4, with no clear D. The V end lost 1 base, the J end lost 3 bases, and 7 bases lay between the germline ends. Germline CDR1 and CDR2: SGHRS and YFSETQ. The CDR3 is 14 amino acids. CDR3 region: CASSLSSSNEKLFF. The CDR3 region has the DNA TGCGCCAGCAGCTTGTCCAGCTCTAATGAAAAACTGTTTTTT.

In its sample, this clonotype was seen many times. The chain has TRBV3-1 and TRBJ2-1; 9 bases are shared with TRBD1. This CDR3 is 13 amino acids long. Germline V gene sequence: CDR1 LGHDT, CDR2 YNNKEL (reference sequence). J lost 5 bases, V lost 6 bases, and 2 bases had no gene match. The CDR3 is CASSGTGNNEQFF. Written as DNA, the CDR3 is TGTGCCAGCAGTGGGACAGGGAACAATGAGCAGTTCTTC.

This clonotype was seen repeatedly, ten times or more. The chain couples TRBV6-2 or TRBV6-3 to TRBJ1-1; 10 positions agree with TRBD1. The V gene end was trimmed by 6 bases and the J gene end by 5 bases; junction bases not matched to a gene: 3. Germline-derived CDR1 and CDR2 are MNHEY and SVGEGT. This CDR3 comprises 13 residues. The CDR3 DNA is TGTGCCAGCAGGGGGACAGGGGTAACTGAAGCTTTCTTT. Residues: CASRGTGVTEAFF.

CDR3 sequence: CASSLGLLTEAFF. In DNA, the CDR3 is TGTGCCAGCAGTTTAGGACTCCTCACTGAAGCTTTCTTT. The rearrangement links TRBV27 to TRBJ1-1; D remains ambiguous. V was trimmed by 2 bases and J by 4 bases, leaving 8 bases between them. This CDR3 is 13 amino acids long. The germline gives CDR1 MNHEY, CDR2 SMNVEV (reference sequence).

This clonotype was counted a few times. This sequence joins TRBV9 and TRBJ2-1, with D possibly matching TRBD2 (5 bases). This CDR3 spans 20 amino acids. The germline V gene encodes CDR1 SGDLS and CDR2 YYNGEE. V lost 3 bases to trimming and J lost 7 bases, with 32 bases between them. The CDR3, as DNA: TGTGCCAGCAGCGGAACGGGTAGGTCCGGCTCCCCCTTCGGGATAAATGAGCAGTTCTTC. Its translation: CASSGTGRSGSPFGINEQFF.

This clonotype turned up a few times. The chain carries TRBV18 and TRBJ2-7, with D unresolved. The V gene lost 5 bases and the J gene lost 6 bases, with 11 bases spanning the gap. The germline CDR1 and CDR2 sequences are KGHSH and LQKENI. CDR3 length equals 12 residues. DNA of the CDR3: TGTGCCAGCTCATCAGAGCGAGGCGAGCAGTACTTC. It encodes CASSSERGEQYF.

The CDR3 spells CASSLAVVSYNEQFF. The CDR3 coding sequence is TGCGCCAGCAGCTTGGCGGTGGTGTCCTACAATGAGCAGTTCTTC. The chain carries TRBV5-1 and TRBJ2-1; D gene unclear. V lost 0 bases, J lost 1 base, and 8 bases lay in between. The CDR3 runs 15 residues. From germline, CDR1 is SGHRS and CDR2 YFSETQ.

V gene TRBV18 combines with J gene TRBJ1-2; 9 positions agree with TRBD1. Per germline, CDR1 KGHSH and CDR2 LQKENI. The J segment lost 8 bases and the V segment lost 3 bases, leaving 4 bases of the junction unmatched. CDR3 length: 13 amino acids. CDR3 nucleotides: TGTGCCAGCTCACCCTCGGACAGGGGCGGCTACACCTTC. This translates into CASSPSDRGGYTF.

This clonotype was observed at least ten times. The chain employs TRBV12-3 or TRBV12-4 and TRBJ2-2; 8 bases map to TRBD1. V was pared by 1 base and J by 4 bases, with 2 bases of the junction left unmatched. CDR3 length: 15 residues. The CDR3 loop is CASSLGTGPTGELFF. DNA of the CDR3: TGTGCCAGCAGTTTAGGGACAGGGCCCACCGGGGAGCTGTTTTTT.

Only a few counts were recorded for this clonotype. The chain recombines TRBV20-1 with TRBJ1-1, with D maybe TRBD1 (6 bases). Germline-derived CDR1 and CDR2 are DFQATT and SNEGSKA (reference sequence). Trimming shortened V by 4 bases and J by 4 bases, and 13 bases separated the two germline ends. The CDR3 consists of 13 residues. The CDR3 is CSAKQGWVTEAFF. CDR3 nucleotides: TGCAGTGCTAAACAGGGTTGGGTCACTGAAGCTTTCTTT.